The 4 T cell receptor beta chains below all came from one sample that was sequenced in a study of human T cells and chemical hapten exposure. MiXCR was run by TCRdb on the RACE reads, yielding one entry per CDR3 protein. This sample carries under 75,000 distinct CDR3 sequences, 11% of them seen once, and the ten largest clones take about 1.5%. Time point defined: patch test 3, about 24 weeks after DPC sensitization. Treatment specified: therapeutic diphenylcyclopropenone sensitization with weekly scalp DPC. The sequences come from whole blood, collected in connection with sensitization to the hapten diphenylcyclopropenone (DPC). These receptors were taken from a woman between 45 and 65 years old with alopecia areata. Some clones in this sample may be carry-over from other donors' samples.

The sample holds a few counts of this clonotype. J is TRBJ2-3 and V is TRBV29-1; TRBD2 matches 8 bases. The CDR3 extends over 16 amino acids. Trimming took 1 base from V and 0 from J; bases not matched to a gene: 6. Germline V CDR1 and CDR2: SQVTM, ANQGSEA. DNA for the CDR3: TGCAGCGTTGAAGGGCTAGCGGGTATTAGCACAGATACGCAGTATTTT. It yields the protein CSVEGLAGISTDTQYF.

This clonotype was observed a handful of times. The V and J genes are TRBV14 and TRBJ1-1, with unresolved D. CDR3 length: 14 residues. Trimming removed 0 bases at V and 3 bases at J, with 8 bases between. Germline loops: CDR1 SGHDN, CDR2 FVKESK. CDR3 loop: CASSQDFGDTEAFF. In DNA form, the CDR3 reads TGTGCCAGCAGCCAAGACTTCGGGGACACTGAAGCTTTCTTT.

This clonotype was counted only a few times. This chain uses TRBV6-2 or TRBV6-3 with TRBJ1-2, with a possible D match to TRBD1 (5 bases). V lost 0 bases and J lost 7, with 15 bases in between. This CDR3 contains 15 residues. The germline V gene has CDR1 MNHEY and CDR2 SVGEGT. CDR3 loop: CASSYSKGATAGYTF. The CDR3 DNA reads TGTGCCAGCAGTTACTCGAAAGGGGCGACAGCTGGCTACACCTTC.

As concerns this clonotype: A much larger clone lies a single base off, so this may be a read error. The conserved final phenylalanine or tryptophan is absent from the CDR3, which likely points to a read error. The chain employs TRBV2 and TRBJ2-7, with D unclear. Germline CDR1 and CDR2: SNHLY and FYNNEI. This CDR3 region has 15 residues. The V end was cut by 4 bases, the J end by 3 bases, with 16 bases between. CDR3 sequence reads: CASSAGVRKRYEQYS. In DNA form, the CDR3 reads TGTGCCAGCAGTGCTGGCGTAAGAAAGCGCTACGAGCAGTACTCC.